These 20 T cell receptor beta chains were sequenced from one sample in a study of cytomegalovirus exposure and HLA in healthy donors. Profiled with immunoSEQ multiplex PCR; TCRdb holds only in-frame clones, not every one. The table includes 200,000 to 250,000 clones, 90% to 95% detected once. Input material: PBMCs. These receptors all come from a woman between 18 and 29 years old in good health and CMV-seronegative.

The chain carries TRBV6-5 and TRBJ1-1; D is uncertain. CDR1 and CDR2 from the germline V gene are MNHEY and SVGAGI. The V end was cut by 0 bases, the J end by 2 bases, with 7 bases between. The CDR3 spans 14 residues. This CDR3 is CASSYSSANTEAFF. In DNA form, the CDR3 reads TGTGCCAGCAGTTACTCGAGCGCTAACACTGAAGCTTTCTTT.

The gene calls are TRBV5-5 and TRBJ2-5; D perhaps matches TRBD2 (6 bases). The CDR3 loop spans 13 amino acids. V was cut by 4 bases and J by 4 bases, with 11 bases left in between. CDR1 SGHKS and CDR2 YYEKEE come from the germline V gene (reference sequence). The CDR3 DNA sequence: TGTGCCAGCAGCAGAGGCGGGGTAGAGACCCAGTACTTC. This sequence encodes CASSRGGVETQYF.

The CDR3 here is CASSPLGLATFYNEQFF. CDR3 DNA sequence: TGTGCCAGCTCACCCCTGGGACTAGCTACCTTCTACAATGAGCAGTTCTTC. J is TRBJ2-1 and V is TRBV18, with TRBD2 matching 9 bases. The CDR3 has 17 residues. V gave up 3 bases and J gave up 3 bases; unmatched junction bases: 9. Germline-derived CDR1 and CDR2 are KGHSH and LQKENI.

The chain combines TRBV5-1 with TRBJ1-1, with a weak D call TRBD1 (5 bases). V lost 0 bases and J 5 bases, leaving 11 bases between the germline ends. The CDR3 extends over 14 amino acids. Germline lookup yields CDR1 SGHRS and CDR2 YFSETQ. This chain's CDR3 is CASSLGSGGTEAFF. The CDR3 DNA follows: TGCGCCAGCAGCTTGGGGTCTGGGGGGACTGAAGCTTTCTTT.

The chain recombines TRBV18 with TRBJ2-1; D might be TRBD1 (8 bases). Trimming took off 5 bases at V and 4 bases at J, with 15 bases between the two ends. The germline V gene has CDR1 KGHSH and CDR2 LQKENI. The CDR3 is made up of 15 amino acids. The CDR3 DNA sequence: TGTGCCAGCTCAGAACAGGGGGGGAATTACAATGAGCAGTTCTTC. Translating gives CASSEQGGNYNEQFF.

The chain couples TRBV2 to TRBJ2-1; 8 bases fit TRBD1. CDR1 and CDR2 (germline): SNHLY, FYNNEI. V shed 5 bases, J shed 8 bases, and the junction held 2 bases outside the gene matches. The CDR3 spans 12 residues. As DNA, the CDR3 is TGTGCCAGCAGTTCAGGGGGCTATGAGCAGTTCTTC. This translates into CASSSGGYEQFF.

This chain uses TRBV5-1 with TRBJ2-1, with D possibly matching TRBD1 (6 bases). Trimming left V 2 bases short and J 4 bases short, with 16 bases between. Germline V gene sequence: CDR1 SGHRS, CDR2 YFSETQ. The CDR3 extends over 16 amino acids. The CDR3 spells CASSLMPGHWYNEQFF. CDR3 in DNA: TGCGCCAGCAGCTTAATGCCGGGACACTGGTACAATGAGCAGTTCTTC.

This chain connects TRBV7-8 to TRBJ1-5; 7 bases agree with TRBD1. The ends lost 7 bases at V and 5 bases at J; junction bases unmatched: 8. This CDR3 comprises 14 residues. Germline V CDR1 and CDR2: SGHVS, FQNEAQ. CDR3 protein: CASTMTGLHQPQHF. CDR3 sequence (DNA): TGTGCCAGCACCATGACAGGGCTCCATCAGCCCCAGCATTTT.

CDR3 loop: CASSTPGQGRGSPLHF. The CDR3 nucleotides are TGTGCCAGCAGTACCCCGGGACAGGGACGAGGGTCACCCCTCCACTTT. This rearrangement joins TRBV28 to TRBJ1-6; 9 bases are shared with TRBD1. V dropped 5 bases and J dropped 10; count of bases not matched to a gene: 12. The CDR3 is 16 residues long. In germline, CDR1 is MDHEN, CDR2 SYDVKM.

This clone was seen just once. The rearrangement links TRBV7-6 to TRBJ1-2, with TRBD1 matching 7 bases. CDR3 length: 15 residues. Unmatched junction bases numbered 6, after V lost 5 bases and J lost 0 bases. Germline V gene sequence: CDR1 SGHVS, CDR2 FNYEAQ. In DNA, the CDR3 is TGTGCCAGCAGCCCCGGGACAGCTACTAACTATGGCTACACCTTC. As protein: CASSPGTATNYGYTF.

The chain has TRBV5-1 and TRBJ2-2; the match to TRBD2 covers 11 bases. The CDR3 is 16 amino acids. V gave up 3 bases and J gave up 5 bases; unmatched junction bases: 6. The V gene's germline CDR1 is SGHRS and CDR2 YFSETQ. The CDR3 sequence is CASSYPTSGTTGELFF. In DNA, the CDR3 is TGCGCCAGCAGCTACCCGACTAGCGGGACGACCGGGGAGCTGTTTTTT. The full variable domain, its missing parts supplied by reference TRBV5-1 and TRBJ2-2, is KAGVTQTPRYLIKTRGQQVTLSCSPISGHRSVSWYQQTPGQGLQFLFEYFSETQRNKGNFPGRFSGRQFSNSRSEMNVSTLELGDSALYLCASSYPTSGTTGELFFGEGSRLTVL.

This clone was counted a few times. The gene calls are TRBV7-9 and TRBJ1-2, with D uncertain. Trimming pared 10 bases from V and 6 bases from J, leaving 9 bases between. Germline CDR1 SEHNR, CDR2 FQNEAQ (reference sequence). This CDR3 is 10 amino acids long. The CDR3 DNA follows: TGTGCCACCTTGGCCGATGGCTACACCTTC. Translated, it gives CATLADGYTF.

The rearrangement joins TRBV30 to TRBJ1-1, with TRBD1 identical over 9 bases. The CDR3 extends over 14 amino acids. The J segment lost 4 bases and the V segment lost 3 bases, leaving 6 bases of the junction unmatched. CDR1 is GTSNPN, CDR2 SVGIG, per germline (reference sequence). CDR3 region: CAWRRTGESTEAFF. CDR3 DNA sequence: TGTGCCTGGAGGAGGACAGGGGAATCCACTGAAGCTTTCTTT.

The chain links TRBV4-1 to TRBJ2-5; a possible D gene is TRBD2 (6 bases). The V and J ends lost 2 bases and 2 bases respectively, with 9 bases between them. The CDR3 is 14 residues long. From germline, CDR1 is MGHRA and CDR2 YSYEKL. The CDR3 nucleotides read TGCGCCAGCAGCCAACGGGAGAGTCAAGAGACCCAGTACTTC. The encoded protein is CASSQRESQETQYF.

This rearrangement joins TRBV5-5 to TRBJ2-1, with TRBD1 matching 10 bases. This CDR3 region has 16 residues. After removal of 3 bases from V and 6 bases from J, the junction contained 9 bases not matched to a gene. Germline CDR1 SGHKS, CDR2 YYEKEE (reference sequence). The CDR3 region has the DNA TGTGCCAGCAGCTCGAAGACAGGGGGCGTCAGCAATGAGCAGTTCTTC. Its translation: CASSSKTGGVSNEQFF.

The chain recombines TRBV30 with TRBJ1-2; TRBD1 matches at 9 bases. The CDR3 has 14 residues. The junction had 8 bases not matched to a gene; V was cut back by 2 bases and J by 7 bases. The V gene's germline CDR1 is GTSNPN and CDR2 SVGIG (reference sequence). CDR3 residues: CAWSRTGAKGGYTF. The CDR3 bases are TGTGCCTGGAGTCGGACAGGGGCGAAGGGTGGCTACACCTTC. The full variable domain, with the rest looked up from reference TRBV30 and TRBJ1-2, is SQTIHQWPATLVQPVGSPLSLECTVEGTSNPNLYWYRQAAGRGLQLLFYSVGIGQISSEVPQNLSASRPQDRQFILSSKKLLLSDSGFYLCAWSRTGAKGGYTFGSGTRLTVV.

This chain links TRBV19 with TRBJ2-7; tentatively, D is TRBD1 (5 bases). CDR1 LNHDA and CDR2 SQIVND come from the germline V gene (reference sequence). CDR3 length: 13 residues. V was shortened by 2 bases and J by 3 bases, with 8 bases between the two germline ends. The CDR3 loop is CASSISQGYEQYF. The CDR3 region has the DNA TGTGCCAGTAGTATAAGCCAGGGCTACGAGCAGTACTTC.

The CDR3 DNA sequence: TGTGCCAGCAGTTATACGGGACTGACAGCCCACGAGCAGTTCTTC. As protein: CASSYTGLTAHEQFF. The chain joins TRBV11-2 to TRBJ2-1; D might be TRBD2 (6 bases). Trimming stripped 6 bases from V and 10 bases from J, with 22 bases between. From germline, CDR1 is SGHAT and CDR2 FQNNGV. This CDR3 has 15 amino acids.

The J gene is TRBJ2-4, the V gene TRBV7-2; 7 bases fit TRBD1. CDR1 SGHTA and CDR2 FQGNSA come from the germline V gene. The CDR3 loop spans 17 amino acids. J was trimmed by 2 bases and V by 5 bases; bases with no gene match: 12. CDR3 in amino acids: CASSPRTGLLTKNIQYF. CDR3 DNA: TGTGCCAGCAGCCCTCGGACAGGCCTTCTAACCAAAAACATTCAGTACTTC.

This chain uses TRBV27 with TRBJ2-7; 7 bases are shared with TRBD1. CDR1 is MNHEY, CDR2 SMNVEV, per germline (reference sequence). After removal of 4 bases from V and 2 bases from J, the junction contained 5 bases not matched to a gene. The length of the CDR3 is 14 residues. This chain's CDR3 is CASSWTGGAYEQYF. CDR3 nucleotides: TGTGCCAGCAGTTGGACAGGTGGGGCCTACGAGCAGTACTTC.